The rows below give T cell receptor beta chains drawn from one sample of a study of T cells after yellow fever vaccination. From the 5' RACE reads, TCRdb called clonotypes with MiXCR, one entry per CDR3 protein. The data hold about 330,000 distinct CDR3 sequences, with approximately 7% observed a single time. Specimen: PBMCs, collected approximately 47 days after the first yellow fever vaccination. These receptors came from a man younger than 35 who received the YFV17D yellow fever vaccine. Both conserved end residues are part of each CDR3. The D gene is left open where the match is weak. Some rows have no size entry. The others give once, few or many, or a class for an expanded clone.

d_call	clone_size	v_call	j_call	cdr3_nt	cdr3_aa
.	.	TRBV5-1	TRBJ1-4	TGCGCCAGCAGCTTGGATGGAACTAATGAAAAACTGTTTTTT	CASSLDGTNEKLFF
.	few	TRBV5-4	TRBJ2-7	TGTGCCAGCACCCACGGGGGACCAACCTACGAGCAGTACTTC	CASTHGGPTYEQYF
.	many	TRBV7-2	TRBJ2-5	TGTGCCAGCAGCTGGACAGGGAGGGAGCAAGAGACCCAGTACTTC	CASSWTGREQETQYF
.	.	TRBV19	TRBJ2-1	TGTGCCAGTAGTATCAACGGGGGTGGCTACAATGAGCAGTTCTTC	CASSINGGGYNEQFF
TRBD1	.	TRBV6-5	TRBJ2-1	TGTGCCAGCAGTCTATCGGGACAGGGGTTAGGGGATGAGCAGTTCTTC	CASSLSGQGLGDEQFF
.	few	TRBV6-2/TRBV6-3	TRBJ1-1	TGTGCCAGCAGTTACCTTGGGGACACTGAAGCTTTCTTT	CASSYLGDTEAFF
.	few	TRBV12-3/TRBV12-4	TRBJ2-1	TGTGCCAGCAGCCCCCCTTCCCCAGGGGCATATGAGCAGTTCTTC	CASSPPSPGAYEQFF
.	.	TRBV10-3	TRBJ1-6	TGTGCCATCAGTGAGCGCACAGAGGGGTATAATTCACCCCTCCACTTT	CAISERTEGYNSPLHF
.	many	TRBV7-2	TRBJ1-2	TGTGCCAGCAGCTCGTACGAGGCTATCTATGGCTACACCTTC	CASSSYEAIYGYTF
TRBD2	few	TRBV7-9	TRBJ2-5	TGTGCCAGCAGCTTAGTAAAACTAGCGGGAGAGACCCAGTACTTC	CASSLVKLAGETQYF
.	few	TRBV11-1	TRBJ1-1	TGTGCCAGCAGCTTAAGGGAGACAGCAGGGATGATTAACACTGAAGCTTTCTTT	CASSLRETAGMINTEAFF
TRBD2	once	TRBV12-3/TRBV12-4	TRBJ2-3	TGTGCCAGCAGCCCCCGGGGGGGCCTCAATACGCAGTATTTT	CASSPRGGLNTQYF
TRBD1	.	TRBV6-1	TRBJ1-2	TGTGCCAGCAGTGAACAGCCGGGACAGGGCTATGGCTACACCTTC	CASSEQPGQGYGYTF
TRBD1	many	TRBV6-5	TRBJ1-6	TGTGCCAGCAGTTACATGGTACAGGGGGCAAATTCACCCCTCCACTTT	CASSYMVQGANSPLHF
.	.	TRBV12-3/TRBV12-4	TRBJ1-1	TGTGCCAGCAGTCACGAGGCGAACACTGAAGCTTTCTTT	CASSHEANTEAFF
.	few	TRBV25-1	TRBJ2-1	TGTGCCACCGCTACATCTGAGCAGTTCTTC	CATATSEQFF